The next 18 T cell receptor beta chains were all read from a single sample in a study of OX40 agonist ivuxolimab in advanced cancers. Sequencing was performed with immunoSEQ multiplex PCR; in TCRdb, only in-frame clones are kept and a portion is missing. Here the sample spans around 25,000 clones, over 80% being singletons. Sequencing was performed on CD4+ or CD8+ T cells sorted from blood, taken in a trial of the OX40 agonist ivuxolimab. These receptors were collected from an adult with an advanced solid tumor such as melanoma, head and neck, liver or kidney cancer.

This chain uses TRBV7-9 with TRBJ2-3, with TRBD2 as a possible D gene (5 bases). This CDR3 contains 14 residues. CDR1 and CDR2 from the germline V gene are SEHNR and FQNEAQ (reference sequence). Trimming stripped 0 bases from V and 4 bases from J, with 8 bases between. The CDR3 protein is CASSLADLSDTQYF. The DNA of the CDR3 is TGTGCCAGCAGCTTAGCGGACTTGTCAGATACGCAGTATTTT.

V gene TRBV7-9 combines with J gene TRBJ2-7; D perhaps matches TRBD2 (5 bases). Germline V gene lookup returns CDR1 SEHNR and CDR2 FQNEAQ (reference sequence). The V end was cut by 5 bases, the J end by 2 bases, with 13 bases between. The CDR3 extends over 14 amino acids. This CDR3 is CASSGARGAYEQYF. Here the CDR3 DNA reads TGTGCCAGCAGCGGAGCCCGGGGTGCCTACGAGCAGTACTTC.

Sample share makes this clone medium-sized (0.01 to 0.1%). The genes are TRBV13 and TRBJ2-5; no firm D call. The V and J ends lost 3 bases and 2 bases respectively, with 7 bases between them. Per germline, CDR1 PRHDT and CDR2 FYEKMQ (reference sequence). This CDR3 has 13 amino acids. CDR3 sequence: CASSFRYQETQYF. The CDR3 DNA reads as TGTGCCAGCAGCTTCCGTTATCAAGAGACCCAGTACTTC.

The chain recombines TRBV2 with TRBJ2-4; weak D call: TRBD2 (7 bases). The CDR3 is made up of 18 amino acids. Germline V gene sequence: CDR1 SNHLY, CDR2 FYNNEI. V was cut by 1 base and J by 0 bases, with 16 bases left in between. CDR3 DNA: TGTGCCAGCAGTGAAGGGACGAGGGCGGGGGCAGCCAAAAACATTCAGTACTTC. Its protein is CASSEGTRAGAAKNIQYF. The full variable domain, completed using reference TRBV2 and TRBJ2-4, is EPEVTQTPSHQVTQMGQEVILRCVPISNHLYFYWYRQILGQKVEFLVSFYNNEISEKSEIFDDQFSVERPDGSNFTLKIRSTKLEDSAMYFCASSEGTRAGAAKNIQYFGAGTRLSVL.

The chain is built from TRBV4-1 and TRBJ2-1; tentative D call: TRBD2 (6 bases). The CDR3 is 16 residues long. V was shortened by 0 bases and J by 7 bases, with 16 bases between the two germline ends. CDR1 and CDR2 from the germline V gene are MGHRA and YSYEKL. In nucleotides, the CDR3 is TGCGCCAGCAGCCAAGAGACTAGAATCTGGGGGAATGAGCAGTTCTTC. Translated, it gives CASSQETRIWGNEQFF.

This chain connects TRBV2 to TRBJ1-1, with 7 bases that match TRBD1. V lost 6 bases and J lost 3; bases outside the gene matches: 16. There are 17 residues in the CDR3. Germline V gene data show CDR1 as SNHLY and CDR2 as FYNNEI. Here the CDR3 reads CASSDPGTAVRDTEAFF. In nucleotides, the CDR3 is TGTGCCAGCAGCGACCCCGGGACAGCAGTTCGGGACACTGAAGCTTTCTTT.

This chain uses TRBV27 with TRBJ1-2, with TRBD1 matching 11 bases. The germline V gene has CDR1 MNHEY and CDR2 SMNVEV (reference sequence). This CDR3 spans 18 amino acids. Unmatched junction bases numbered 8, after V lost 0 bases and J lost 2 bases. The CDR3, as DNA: TGTGCCAGCAGTTTATCCGGGACAGGGGGTATCAGGAACTATGGCTACACCTTC. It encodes CASSLSGTGGIRNYGYTF.

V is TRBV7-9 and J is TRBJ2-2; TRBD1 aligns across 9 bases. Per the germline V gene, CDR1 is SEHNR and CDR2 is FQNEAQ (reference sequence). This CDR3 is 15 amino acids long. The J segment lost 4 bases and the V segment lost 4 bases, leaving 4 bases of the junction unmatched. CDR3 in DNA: TGTGCCAGCAGCTCGGACAGGGGAATCACCGGGGAGCTGTTTTTT. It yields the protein CASSSDRGITGELFF.

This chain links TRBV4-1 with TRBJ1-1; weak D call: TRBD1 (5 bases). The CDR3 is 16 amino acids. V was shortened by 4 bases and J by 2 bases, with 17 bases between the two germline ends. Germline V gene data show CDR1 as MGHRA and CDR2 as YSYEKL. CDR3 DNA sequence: TGCGCCAGCAGCCCGGGGAGGGGACTATCTAACACTGAAGCTTTCTTT. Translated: CASSPGRGLSNTEAFF.

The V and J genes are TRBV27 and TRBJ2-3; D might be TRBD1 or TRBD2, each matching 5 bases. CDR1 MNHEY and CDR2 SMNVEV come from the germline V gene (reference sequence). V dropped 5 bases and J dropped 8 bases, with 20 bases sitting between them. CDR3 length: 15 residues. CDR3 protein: CASSPGPSGSSTQYF. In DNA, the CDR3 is TGTGCCAGCAGTCCGGGACCCTCGGGATCTTCTACGCAGTATTTT.

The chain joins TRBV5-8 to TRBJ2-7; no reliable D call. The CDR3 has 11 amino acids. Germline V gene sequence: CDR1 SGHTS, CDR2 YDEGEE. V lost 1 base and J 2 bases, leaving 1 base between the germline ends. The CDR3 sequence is CASSLPYEQYF. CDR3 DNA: TGTGCCAGCAGCTTGCCCTACGAGCAGTACTTC.

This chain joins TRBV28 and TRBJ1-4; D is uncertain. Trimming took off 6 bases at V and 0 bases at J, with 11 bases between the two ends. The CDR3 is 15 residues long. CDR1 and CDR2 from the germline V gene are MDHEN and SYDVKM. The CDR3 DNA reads TGTGCCAGCAGAACCAGACCCGCAACTAATGAAAAACTGTTTTTT. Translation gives CASRTRPATNEKLFF.

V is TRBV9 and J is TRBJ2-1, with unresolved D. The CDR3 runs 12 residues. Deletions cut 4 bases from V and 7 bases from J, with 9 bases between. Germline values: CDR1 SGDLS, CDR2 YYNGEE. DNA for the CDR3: TGTGCCAGCAGCCCAGACGCTAATGAGCAGTTCTTC. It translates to CASSPDANEQFF.

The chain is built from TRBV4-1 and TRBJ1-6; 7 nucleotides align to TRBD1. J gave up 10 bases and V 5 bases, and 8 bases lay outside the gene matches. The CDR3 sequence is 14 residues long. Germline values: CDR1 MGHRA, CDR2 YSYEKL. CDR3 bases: TGCGCCAGCAGCTCCGACAGGGCCGGGTCACCCCTCCACTTT. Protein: CASSSDRAGSPLHF.

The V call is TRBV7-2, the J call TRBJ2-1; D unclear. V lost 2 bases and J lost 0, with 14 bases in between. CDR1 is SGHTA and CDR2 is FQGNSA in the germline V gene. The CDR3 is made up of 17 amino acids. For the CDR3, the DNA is TGTGCCAGCAGCTTACGCGGTCCCGGCAGCTCCTACAATGAGCAGTTCTTC. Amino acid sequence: CASSLRGPGSSYNEQFF.

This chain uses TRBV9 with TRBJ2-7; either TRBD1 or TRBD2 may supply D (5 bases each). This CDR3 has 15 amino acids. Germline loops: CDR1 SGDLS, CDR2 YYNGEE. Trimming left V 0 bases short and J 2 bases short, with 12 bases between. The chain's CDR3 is CASSVGGEPTYEQYF. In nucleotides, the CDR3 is TGTGCCAGCAGCGTAGGAGGGGAACCTACCTACGAGCAGTACTTC.

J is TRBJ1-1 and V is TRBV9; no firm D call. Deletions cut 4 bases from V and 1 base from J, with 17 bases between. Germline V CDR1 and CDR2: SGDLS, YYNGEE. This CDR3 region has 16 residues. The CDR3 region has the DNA TGTGCCAGCAGCCCCTCCCGGGGAGGGAGGAACACTGAAGCTTTCTTT. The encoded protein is CASSPSRGGRNTEAFF.

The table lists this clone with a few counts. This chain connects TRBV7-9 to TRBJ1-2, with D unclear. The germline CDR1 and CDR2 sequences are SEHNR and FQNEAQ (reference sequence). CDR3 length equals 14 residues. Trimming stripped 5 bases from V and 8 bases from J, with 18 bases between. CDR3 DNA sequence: TGTGCCAGCAGCGAACGGTCGCAAGGAGACGGCTACACCTTC. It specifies CASSERSQGDGYTF. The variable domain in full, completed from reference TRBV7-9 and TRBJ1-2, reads DTGVSQNPRHKITKRGQNVTFRCDPISEHNRLYWYRQTLGQGPEFLTYFQNEAQLEKSRLLSDRFSAERPKGSFSTLEIQRTEQGDSAMYLCASSERSQGDGYTFGSGTRLTVV.